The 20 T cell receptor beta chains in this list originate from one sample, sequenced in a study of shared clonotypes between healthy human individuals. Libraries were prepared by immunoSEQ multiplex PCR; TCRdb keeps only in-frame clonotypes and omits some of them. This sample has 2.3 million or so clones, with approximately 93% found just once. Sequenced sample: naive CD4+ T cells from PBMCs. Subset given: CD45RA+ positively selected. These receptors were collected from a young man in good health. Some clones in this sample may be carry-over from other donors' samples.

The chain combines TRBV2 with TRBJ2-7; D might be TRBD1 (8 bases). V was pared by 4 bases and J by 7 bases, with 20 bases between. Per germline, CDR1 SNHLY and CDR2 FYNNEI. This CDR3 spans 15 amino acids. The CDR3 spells CASSGGGTGHGEQYF. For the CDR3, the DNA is TGTGCCAGCAGTGGGGGGGGGACAGGCCACGGTGAGCAGTACTTC.

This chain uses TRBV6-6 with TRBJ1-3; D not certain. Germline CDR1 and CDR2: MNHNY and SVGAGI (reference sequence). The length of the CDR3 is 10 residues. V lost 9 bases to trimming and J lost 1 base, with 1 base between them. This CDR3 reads CASSGNTIYF. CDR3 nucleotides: TGTGCCAGTTCTGGAAACACCATATATTTT.

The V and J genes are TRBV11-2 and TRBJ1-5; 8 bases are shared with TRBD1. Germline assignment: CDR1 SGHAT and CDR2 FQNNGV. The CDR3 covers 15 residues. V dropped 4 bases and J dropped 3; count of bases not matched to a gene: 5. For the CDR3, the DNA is TGTGCCAGCAGCTCGGAGGGACAGGCCAATCAGCCCCAGCATTTT. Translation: CASSSEGQANQPQHF. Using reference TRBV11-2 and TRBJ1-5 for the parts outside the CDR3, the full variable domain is EAGVAQSPRYKIIEKRQSVAFWCNPISGHATLYWYQQILGQGPKLLIQFQNNGVVDDSQLPKDRFSAERLKGVDSTLKIQPAKLEDSAVYLCASSSEGQANQPQHFGDGTRLSIL.

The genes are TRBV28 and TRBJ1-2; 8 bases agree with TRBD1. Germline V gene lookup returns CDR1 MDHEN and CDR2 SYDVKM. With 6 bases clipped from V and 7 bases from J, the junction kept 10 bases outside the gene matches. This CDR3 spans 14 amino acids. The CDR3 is CASRTTDRAIGYTF. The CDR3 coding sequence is TGTGCCAGCAGAACCACGGACAGGGCGATTGGCTACACCTTC.

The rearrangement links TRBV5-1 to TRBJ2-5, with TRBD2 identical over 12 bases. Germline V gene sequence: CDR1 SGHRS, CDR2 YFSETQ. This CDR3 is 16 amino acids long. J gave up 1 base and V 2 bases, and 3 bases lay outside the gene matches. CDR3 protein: CASSLLAGGTQETQYF. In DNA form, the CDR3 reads TGCGCCAGCAGCTTACTAGCGGGAGGTACCCAAGAGACCCAGTACTTC.

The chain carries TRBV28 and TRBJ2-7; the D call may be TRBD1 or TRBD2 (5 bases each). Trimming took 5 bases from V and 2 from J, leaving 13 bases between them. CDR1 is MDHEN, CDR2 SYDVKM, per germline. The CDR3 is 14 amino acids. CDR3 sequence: CASSEGTATYEQYF. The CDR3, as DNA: TGTGCCAGCAGTGAGGGGACGGCCACCTACGAGCAGTACTTC.

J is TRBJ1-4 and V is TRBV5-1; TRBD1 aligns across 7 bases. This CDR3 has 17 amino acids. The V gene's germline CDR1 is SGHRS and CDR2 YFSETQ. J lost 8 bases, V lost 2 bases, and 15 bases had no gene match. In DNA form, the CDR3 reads TGCGCCAGCAGCTTAGCCCCCCTCGGACAGGACCGAGAAAAACTGTTTTTT. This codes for CASSLAPLGQDREKLFF.

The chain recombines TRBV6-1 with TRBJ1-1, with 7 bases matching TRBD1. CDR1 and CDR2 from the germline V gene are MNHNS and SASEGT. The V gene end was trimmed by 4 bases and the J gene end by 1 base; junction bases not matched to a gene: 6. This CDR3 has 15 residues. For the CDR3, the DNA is TGTGCCAGCAGTGCGACAGGGATGTGGAACACTGAAGCTTTCTTT. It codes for CASSATGMWNTEAFF.

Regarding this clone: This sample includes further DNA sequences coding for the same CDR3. The CDR3 region has the DNA TGTGCCAGCAGCGTACGAGGGGCTCAAGAGACCCAGTACTTC. Residues: CASSVRGAQETQYF. This chain uses TRBV9 with TRBJ2-5; D possibly uses TRBD1 or TRBD2 (5 bases each). The V end was cut by 1 base, the J end by 2 bases, with 9 bases between. From germline, CDR1 is SGDLS and CDR2 YYNGEE. The CDR3 extends over 14 amino acids. Variable domain in full (rest from reference TRBV9 and TRBJ2-5): DSGVTQTPKHLITATGQRVTLRCSPRSGDLSVYWYQQSLDQGLQFLIQYYNGEERAKGNILERFSAQQFPDLHSELNLSSLELGDSALYFCASSVRGAQETQYFGPGTRLLVL.

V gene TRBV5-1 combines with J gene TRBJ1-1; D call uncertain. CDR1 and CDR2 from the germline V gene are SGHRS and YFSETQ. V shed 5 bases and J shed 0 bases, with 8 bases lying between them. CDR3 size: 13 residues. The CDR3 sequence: CASRKGMNTEAFF. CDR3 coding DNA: TGCGCCAGCAGGAAAGGCATGAACACTGAAGCTTTCTTT.

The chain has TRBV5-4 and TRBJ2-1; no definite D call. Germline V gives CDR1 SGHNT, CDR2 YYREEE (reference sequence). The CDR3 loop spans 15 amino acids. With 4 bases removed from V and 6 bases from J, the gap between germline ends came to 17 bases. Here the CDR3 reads CASSPPPPTSNEQFF. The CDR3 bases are TGTGCCAGCAGCCCACCTCCGCCTACCTCCAATGAGCAGTTCTTC.

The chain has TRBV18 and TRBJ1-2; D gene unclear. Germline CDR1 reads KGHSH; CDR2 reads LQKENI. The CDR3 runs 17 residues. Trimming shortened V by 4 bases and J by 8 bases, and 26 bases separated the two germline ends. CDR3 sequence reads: CASSLLSGSHNGDGYTF. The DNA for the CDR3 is TGTGCCAGCTCACTGCTTTCCGGGTCGCATAATGGCGACGGCTACACCTTC.

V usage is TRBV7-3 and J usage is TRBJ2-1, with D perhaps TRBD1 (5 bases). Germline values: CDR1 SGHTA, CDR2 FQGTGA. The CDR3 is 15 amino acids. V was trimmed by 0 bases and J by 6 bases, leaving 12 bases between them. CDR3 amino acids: CASSLTFAGPNEQFF. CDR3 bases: TGTGCCAGCAGCTTAACGTTTGCAGGGCCCAATGAGCAGTTCTTC.

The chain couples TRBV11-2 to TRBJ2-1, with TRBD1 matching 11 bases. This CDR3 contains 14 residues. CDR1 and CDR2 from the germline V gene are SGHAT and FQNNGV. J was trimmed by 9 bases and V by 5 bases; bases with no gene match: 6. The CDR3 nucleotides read TGTGCCAGCAGCCCTTGGGACAGGGGGATTGAGCAGTTCTTC. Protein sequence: CASSPWDRGIEQFF.

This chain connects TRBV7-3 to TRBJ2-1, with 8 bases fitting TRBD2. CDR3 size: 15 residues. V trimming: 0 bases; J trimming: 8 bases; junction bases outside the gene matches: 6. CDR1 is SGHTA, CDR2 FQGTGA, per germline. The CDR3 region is CASSLTSGRNYEQFF. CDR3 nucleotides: TGTGCCAGCAGCTTAACCAGCGGGAGAAACTATGAGCAGTTCTTC.

The CDR3 reads CATSRGLGNTGELFF. The CDR3 coding sequence is TGTGCCACCAGCAGGGGACTTGGAAACACCGGGGAGCTGTTTTTT. The chain joins TRBV15 to TRBJ2-2; possible D gene TRBD2, 6 bases. CDR3 length: 15 amino acids. CDR1 and CDR2 from the germline V gene are LNHNV and YYDKDF (reference sequence). The V end was cut by 3 bases, the J end by 2 bases, with 10 bases between.

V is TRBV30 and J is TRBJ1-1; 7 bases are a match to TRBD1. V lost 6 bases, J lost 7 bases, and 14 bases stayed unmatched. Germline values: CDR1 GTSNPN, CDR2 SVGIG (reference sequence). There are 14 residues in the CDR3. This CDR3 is CACEPTGQGNEAFF. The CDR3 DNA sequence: TGTGCCTGTGAGCCGACAGGGCAAGGCAATGAAGCTTTCTTT. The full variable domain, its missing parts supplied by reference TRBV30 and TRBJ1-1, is SQTIHQWPATLVQPVGSPLSLECTVEGTSNPNLYWYRQAAGRGLQLLFYSVGIGQISSEVPQNLSASRPQDRQFILSSKKLLLSDSGFYLCACEPTGQGNEAFFGQGTRLTVV.

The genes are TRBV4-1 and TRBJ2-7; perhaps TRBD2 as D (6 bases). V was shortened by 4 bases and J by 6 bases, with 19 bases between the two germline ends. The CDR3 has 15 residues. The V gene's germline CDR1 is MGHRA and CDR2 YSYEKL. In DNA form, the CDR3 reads TGCGCCAGCAGCCGGGGGGAGTCGGTCCCTCGCGAGCAGTACTTC. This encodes CASSRGESVPREQYF.

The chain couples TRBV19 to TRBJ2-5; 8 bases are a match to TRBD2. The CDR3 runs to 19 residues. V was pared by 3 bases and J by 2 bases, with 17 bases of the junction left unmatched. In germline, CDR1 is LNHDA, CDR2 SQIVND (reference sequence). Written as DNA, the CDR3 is TGTGCCAGTAGTATCAGGGGAAGCGGGAGCTGGGCTCGGCAAGAGACCCAGTACTTC. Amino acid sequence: CASSIRGSGSWARQETQYF.

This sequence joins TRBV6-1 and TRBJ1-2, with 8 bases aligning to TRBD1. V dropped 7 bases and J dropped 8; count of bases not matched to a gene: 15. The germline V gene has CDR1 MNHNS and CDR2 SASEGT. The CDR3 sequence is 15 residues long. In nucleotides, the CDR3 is TGTGCCAGCACCGGAACGGGACAGGCATCGGGGGGCTACACCTTC. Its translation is CASTGTGQASGGYTF.